What follows are 5 T cell receptor beta chains derived from one specimen sequenced in a study of blood T cells in healthy people across ages. The use of a sample-barcoded 5' primer and a J-beta primer mix characterized a second PCR of roughly 7 to 11 cycles. TCRdb redid the calling of the 5' RACE reads with MiXCR, one entry per CDR3 protein. The sample lists 700,000 or so distinct CDR3 sequences, about a fifth occurring once. Sequencing input: blood. The receptors come from a man in his sixties or seventies in good health.

This clonotype was found once. This chain uses TRBV10-3 with TRBJ1-5; 8 bases are a match to TRBD1. V was clipped by 2 bases and J by 5 bases; unmatched bases: 2. This CDR3 has 14 amino acids. Looked up from germline, CDR1 is ENHRY and CDR2 is SYGVKD. CDR3 bases: TGTGCCATCAGTGAGGGACAGGGATATCAGCCCCAGCATTTT. This codes for CAISEGQGYQPQHF.

This clonotype was counted a single time. This sequence may be a read error, since a much larger clone differs from it by one base. The chain links TRBV5-1 to TRBJ2-2; 9 nucleotides match TRBD2. Looked up from germline, CDR1 is SGHRS and CDR2 is YFSETQ. The CDR3 runs to 13 residues. The CDR3 DNA sequence: TGCGTCAGCCAGCGGGGGGACACCGGGGAGCTGTTTTTT. Protein product: CVSQRGDTGELFF.

The chain uses TRBV7-2 and TRBJ2-5; D remains ambiguous. The J call may not be correct, given that the DNA end is closer to TRBJ2-1. The germline V gene encodes CDR1 SGHTA and CDR2 FQGNSA. The CDR3 sequence is 16 residues long. The CDR3 DNA reads TGTGCCAGCAGCAGTGGACCTCACCCAATCTTAACTGAGCAGTTCTTC. Protein: CASSSGPHPILTEQFF.

A word on this clonotype: At one boundary the junction diverges from the germline segment, which might be a read error. The chain recombines TRBV7-9 with TRBJ2-2; 7 bases line up with TRBD2. The germline gives CDR1 SEHNR, CDR2 FQNEAQ (reference sequence). The CDR3 is 14 residues long. The CDR3 DNA reads as TGTGCCAGCGGCCTGAGCGGGGCCACCAGGGAGCTGTTTTTT. Encoded protein: CASGLSGATRELFF. The variable domain in full, completed from reference TRBV7-9 and TRBJ2-2, reads DTGVSQNPRHKITKRGQNVTFRCDPISEHNRLYWYRQTLGQGPEFLTYFQNEAQLEKSRLLSDRFSAERPKGSFSTLEIQRTEQGDSAMYLCASGLSGATRELFFGEGSRLTVL.

This clonotype rates as medium-sized. V gene TRBV5-1 combines with J gene TRBJ2-1; no definite D call. Trimming pared 1 base from V and 7 bases from J, leaving 15 bases between. The CDR3 has 15 amino acids. Germline V gene sequence: CDR1 SGHRS, CDR2 YFSETQ. The CDR3 region is CASSLNGHSTNEQFF. The CDR3, as DNA: TGCGCCAGCAGCTTGAACGGTCATAGCACAAATGAGCAGTTCTTC.